The present entry profiles one T cell receptor (beta chain) with its context. This clone was seen a single time. No cognate antigen has been identified for it. No qualities accompany the bases; no much larger clone lies one base away. The CDR3 regions of human TCRbeta chains were analyzed by immunosequencing. The paper's data handling went like this. Repertoire TCRs were checked for matches against a reference library of SARS-CoV-2-specific TCRs that had been generated using the MIRA antigen-specificity platform. Breadth was defined as the fraction of unique TCRs that were SARS-CoV-2-associated. Depth was defined as the fraction of total T cells that were SARS-CoV-2-associated. Using the MIRA data, every spike-specific TCR was mapped to the spike region that the TCR reacted to and assigned to either a CD4 or a CD8 class. Log10-transformed breadth and depth values were compared by one-way ANOVA with Sidak's multiple comparisons tests. This is the immuneACCESS table as TCRdb keeps it, with only in-frame sequences that have V and J called. A part of the clones is gone; compared with another copy, unresolved V genes explain less than half, and the rest is unexplained. Clone size and V and J calls were adopted from that table, with D and trimming inferred from the DNA. This sample comprises around 130,000 clones, 80% to 90% of them detected only once. The top ten constitute over 8% of the sample.

The CDR3 numbers 16 residues from cysteine through phenylalanine. The sequence is cut down to CDR3 DNA, 48 bases in frame from base 1. Germline trimming: 6 bases from V, 3 bases from J; junction bases outside gene matches: 14. CDR1 and CDR2, looked up from the germline V gene, are KGHSH and LQKENI. The sample's time point label, decoded: baseline before first vaccination. The vaccinee samples were drawn from two UK trials, COV001 and COV002, one of which was a single-blind randomized controlled phase 2/3 trial testing AZD1222 (ChAdOx1 nCoV-19) in healthy adults. Trial participant PBMC samples were collected at day 0 and day 28 after the second dose for TCRbeta chain sequencing. This sample is part of a study of T cell responses to AZD1222 COVID-19 vaccine (dated by TCRdb to the early 2020s). Describing the broader study: AZD1222 recipients whose second dose came at about 4 weeks and those whose second dose came at about 12 weeks were combined into one group, since spike-specific TCR depth and breadth did not differ between the two schedules. A total of more than 230 trial participants underwent TCR sequencing, of whom some 210 received two doses of AZD1222 and about 26 received two doses of the MenACWY control vaccine. Trial participants were enrolled into age subgroups of 18-55, 56-69 and 70-plus years, which contained approximately 150, 28 and 58 TCR-sequenced participants, respectively.

The paper's findings and limits, for the study overall: The 56-69-year group was small, and its depth increase did not reach significance, likely because of low power. Reportedly, close to half of the unique spike-specific TCRs recognized epitopes lying outside the regions that are mutated in the B.1.351 and B.1.1.7 variants. After two AZD1222 doses, both the breadth and the depth of spike-specific TCRs were significantly higher than at day 0 and than in MenACWY recipients. Vaccine-associated CD4 TCRs spanned the whole spike protein, with dominant responses in regions 160-218 and 743-854. Because no day 14 peak-response samples were available, the repertoires could be characterized only after the peak T cell response. Participants were mostly white British and included more females than males, and it was suggested by the authors that clonal diversity may have been underestimated. Conclusions about previously exposed vaccinees were limited because only six AZD1222 recipients were SARS-CoV-2 seropositive at baseline.

The starting material was peripheral blood, obtained on day 0 of AZD1222 vaccination. The sequence came from an adult in good health. The chain couples TRBV18 to TRBJ2-7; 7 bases in between match TRBD1. In nucleotides, the sequence is TGTGCCAGCTCTCTCATTCCCGGGACAGACAACTACGAGCAGTACTTC. Its translation is CASSLIPGTDNYEQYF. Reference TRBV18 and TRBJ2-7 proteins supply the regions before and after the CDR3; the full variable domain is: NAGVMQNPRHLVRRRGQEARLRCSPMKGHSHVYWYRQLPEEGLKFMVYLQKENIIDESGMPKERFSAEFPKEGPSILRIQQVVRGDSAAYFCASSLIPGTDNYEQYFGPGTRLTVT.